The 32 T cell receptor beta chains given below trace back to one sample, sequenced in a study of graft-versus-host responses after intestinal transplantation. Data came from immunoSEQ multiplex PCR; TCRdb stores just in-frame clones and leaves some out. The sample shows more than 80,000 clones, 70% to 90% of them seen only once. Their recognized antigens are unknown. Sequences were derived from unstimulated CD4+ T cells sorted from spleen or lymph node cells, sampled before intestinal transplant. The receptors were gathered from a human donor who received an intestinal transplant.

This chain links TRBV7-3 with TRBJ2-3, with D possibly matching TRBD1 (5 bases). The CDR3 length is 15 residues. V shed 6 bases and J shed 0 bases, with 13 bases lying between them. Germline CDR1 is SGHTA and CDR2 is FQGTGA. The CDR3 sequence: CASSNTGTSTDTQYF. In nucleotides, the CDR3 is TGTGCCAGCAGTAATACAGGAACTAGCACAGATACGCAGTATTTT. The entire variable domain, with the rest obtained from reference TRBV7-3 and TRBJ2-3, is as follows: GAGVSQTPSNKVTEKGKYVELRCDPISGHTALYWYRQSLGQGPEFLIYFQGTGAADDSGLPNDRFFAVRPEGSVSTLKIQRTERGDSAVYLCASSNTGTSTDTQYFGPGTRLTVL.

The chain recombines TRBV2 with TRBJ2-5; D unresolved. Germline CDR1 is SNHLY and CDR2 is FYNNEI. Trimming removed 7 bases from V and 5 bases from J, with 11 bases in between. The CDR3 has 12 residues. CDR3: CASTRTEETQYF. The CDR3 nucleotides read TGTGCCAGCACCCGCACGGAGGAGACCCAGTACTTC.

This chain connects TRBV28 to TRBJ1-2; D call uncertain. V lost 2 bases to trimming and J lost 5 bases, with 6 bases between them. Germline V lookup: CDR1 MDHEN, CDR2 SYDVKM. The CDR3 contains 12 residues. CDR3 in amino acids: CASSLRGYGYTF. The CDR3 DNA reads TGTGCCAGCAGTTTACGAGGGTATGGCTACACCTTC.

This clone was detected only once. The chain uses TRBV28 and TRBJ2-7; 7 nucleotides align to TRBD1. The ends lost 5 bases at V and 3 bases at J; junction bases unmatched: 4. The germline V gene has CDR1 MDHEN and CDR2 SYDVKM. The CDR3 length is 13 residues. CDR3 in DNA: TGTGCCAGCAGTAGACAGGGAAGCTACGAGCAGTACTTC. Protein sequence: CASSRQGSYEQYF.

The rearrangement joins TRBV7-2 to TRBJ2-1, with 8 bases identical to TRBD2. The V and J ends lost 5 bases and 7 bases, in that order; junction bases with no gene match: 10. Per germline, CDR1 SGHTA and CDR2 FQGNSA. The CDR3 extends over 15 amino acids. CDR3 nucleotides: TGTGCCAGCAGCCCCGGCGGGGGGCGCCGGAATGAGCAGTTCTTC. As protein: CASSPGGGRRNEQFF.

The chain recombines TRBV20-1 with TRBJ2-3; D is ambiguous. The CDR3 runs 11 residues. The germline V and J ends were trimmed by 6 bases and 6 bases, with 10 bases remaining between them. Germline CDR1 and CDR2: DFQATT and SNEGSKA (reference sequence). The CDR3, as DNA: TGCAGTGCCACAGAATGGGATACGCAGTATTTT. This sequence encodes CSATEWDTQYF.

The gene calls are TRBV6-6 and TRBJ2-1; 14 nucleotides match TRBD2. The CDR3 length is 15 residues. Germline V lookup: CDR1 MNHNY, CDR2 SVGAGI (reference sequence). V shed 5 bases, J shed 4 bases, and the junction held 1 base outside the gene matches. CDR3 bases: TGTGCCAGCAGTCGACTAGCGGGAGGGTACAATGAGCAGTTCTTC. Translated, it gives CASSRLAGGYNEQFF.

This chain uses TRBV7-3 with TRBJ1-3; D may be TRBD1 (5 bases). The germline CDR1 and CDR2 sequences are SGHTA and FQGTGA. There are 18 residues in the CDR3. V was shortened by 4 bases and J by 0 bases, with 19 bases between the two germline ends. The CDR3 bases are TGTGCCAGCAGCTCCTCGCGGGGGTCACTACCCTCTGGAAACACCATATATTTT. Residues: CASSSSRGSLPSGNTIYF.

The chain joins TRBV14 to TRBJ2-7; possible D gene TRBD1, 6 bases. The CDR3 loop spans 15 amino acids. V was pared by 4 bases and J by 3 bases, with 16 bases between. CDR1 and CDR2 from the germline V gene are SGHDN and FVKESK. CDR3 loop: CASSPTGSEYYEQYF. The CDR3 bases are TGTGCCAGCAGCCCGACAGGTTCCGAATACTACGAGCAGTACTTC. The complete variable domain, with remaining parts taken from reference TRBV14 and TRBJ2-7, reads EAGVTQFPSHSVIEKGQTVTLRCDPISGHDNLYWYRRVMGKEIKFLLHFVKESKQDESGMPNNRFLAERTGGTYSTLKVQPAELEDSGVYFCASSPTGSEYYEQYFGPGTRLTVT.

The V gene is TRBV5-4, the J gene TRBJ2-5, with 10 bases matching TRBD2. With the DNA end fitting TRBJ2-7 better, the J assignment may be wrong. This CDR3 region has 15 residues. Germline values: CDR1 SGHNT, CDR2 YYREEE (reference sequence). In DNA form, the CDR3 reads TGTGCCAGCAGCTTCGGGCTAGCGGGAGCCTACGAGCAGTACTTC. Translated: CASSFGLAGAYEQYF.

This chain links TRBV28 with TRBJ2-5; a possible D gene is TRBD1 (5 bases). V lost 3 bases to trimming and J lost 4 bases, with 15 bases between them. The CDR3 totals 15 residues. Germline V gene data show CDR1 as MDHEN and CDR2 as SYDVKM. The CDR3 spells CASSFWQGHTETQYF. The CDR3 DNA sequence: TGTGCCAGCAGTTTCTGGCAGGGCCACACAGAGACCCAGTACTTC.

This clone was picked up one time. The chain couples TRBV2 to TRBJ2-1; TRBD2 matches at 8 bases. V gave up 2 bases and J gave up 10 bases; unmatched junction bases: 10. Germline V gene sequence: CDR1 SNHLY, CDR2 FYNNEI. CDR3 length: 15 residues. In DNA, the CDR3 is TGTGCCAGCAGTGAAACCCGGGGGGGCCATGGCGAGCAGTTCTTC. Amino acid sequence: CASSETRGGHGEQFF.

This chain joins TRBV5-1 and TRBJ2-1, with 7 bases matching TRBD2. Germline V gene data show CDR1 as SGHRS and CDR2 as YFSETQ. There are 15 residues in the CDR3. V dropped 1 base and J dropped 5; count of bases not matched to a gene: 6. The CDR3: CASSLLAGLNNEQFF. The CDR3 bases are TGCGCCAGCAGCTTGCTTGCGGGACTAAACAATGAGCAGTTCTTC.

The chain has TRBV11-2 and TRBJ2-7, with D tentatively TRBD1 (5 bases). The CDR3 loop spans 13 amino acids. V was trimmed by 1 base and J by 3 bases, leaving 7 bases between them. The germline V gene has CDR1 SGHAT and CDR2 FQNNGV. The CDR3: CASSLGRDYEQYF. The CDR3 nucleotides read TGTGCCAGCAGCTTAGGCAGGGACTACGAGCAGTACTTC. The full variable domain, with the rest looked up from reference TRBV11-2 and TRBJ2-7, is EAGVAQSPRYKIIEKRQSVAFWCNPISGHATLYWYQQILGQGPKLLIQFQNNGVVDDSQLPKDRFSAERLKGVDSTLKIQPAKLEDSAVYLCASSLGRDYEQYFGPGTRLTVT.

This clone was observed a few times. The chain joins TRBV6-1 to TRBJ1-2; unclear D gene. Trimming cost V 1 base and J 4 bases, with 7 bases left between them. Germline V gene data show CDR1 as MNHNS and CDR2 as SASEGT. The CDR3 covers 13 residues. The CDR3 sequence: CASSEGLAYGYTF. The CDR3 DNA reads TGTGCCAGCAGTGAAGGACTGGCCTATGGCTACACCTTC.

The table lists this clone with a few counts. The chain recombines TRBV19 with TRBJ1-2; D possibly corresponds to TRBD1 (5 bases). Germline CDR1 is LNHDA and CDR2 is SQIVND (reference sequence). V shed 3 bases and J shed 3 bases, with 14 bases lying between them. The CDR3 runs 15 residues. The CDR3 spells CASSMATQGDYGYTF. CDR3 nucleotide sequence: TGTGCCAGTAGTATGGCGACGCAGGGCGACTATGGCTACACCTTC. The full variable domain, completed using reference TRBV19 and TRBJ1-2, is DGGITQSPKYLFRKEGQNVTLSCEQNLNHDAMYWYRQDPGQGLRLIYYSQIVNDFQKGDIAEGYSVSREKKESFPLTVTSAQKNPTAFYLCASSMATQGDYGYTFGSGTRLTVV.

V gene TRBV6-1 combines with J gene TRBJ1-4, with 9 bases that match TRBD1. Looked up from germline, CDR1 is MNHNS and CDR2 is SASEGT. Losses at the gene ends were 8 bases for V and 3 bases for J; bases not matched to a gene: 4. The length of the CDR3 is 14 residues. CDR3 in amino acids: CASGRQGANEKLFF. The CDR3, as DNA: TGTGCCAGCGGCAGACAGGGGGCTAATGAAAAACTGTTTTTT.

V usage is TRBV28 and J usage is TRBJ1-4; D is uncertain. The CDR3 covers 13 residues. With 6 bases removed from V and 4 bases from J, the gap between germline ends came to 9 bases. From germline, CDR1 is MDHEN and CDR2 SYDVKM. CDR3 amino acids: CASRGGGNEKLFF. In DNA, the CDR3 is TGTGCCAGCAGGGGCGGAGGTAATGAAAAACTGTTTTTT.

The gene calls are TRBV6-1 and TRBJ2-7; possibly TRBD1 for D (6 bases). The V end lost 5 bases, the J end lost 0 bases, and 11 bases lay between the germline ends. This CDR3 has 14 residues. CDR1 MNHNS and CDR2 SASEGT come from the germline V gene. The CDR3 DNA reads as TGTGCCAGCAGTTCCGACAGGTACTCCTACGAGCAGTACTTC. Amino acids: CASSSDRYSYEQYF.

V usage is TRBV6-1 and J usage is TRBJ1-5; 8 positions agree with TRBD1. Trimming at V came to 4 bases and at J to 6 bases, leaving 5 bases not matched to a gene. The CDR3 loop spans 14 amino acids. CDR1 is MNHNS, CDR2 SASEGT, per germline. Here the CDR3 reads CASSGQGSVQPQHF. The CDR3 DNA follows: TGTGCCAGCAGTGGACAGGGGAGCGTTCAGCCCCAGCATTTT.

The genes are TRBV9 and TRBJ2-3; TRBD1 matches 11 bases. Germline V CDR1 and CDR2: SGDLS, YYNGEE. V lost 3 bases to trimming and J lost 3 bases; unmatched junction nucleotides: 3. The CDR3 consists of 15 residues. This CDR3 reads CASSGGQGATDTQYF. CDR3 DNA: TGTGCCAGCAGCGGAGGACAGGGGGCTACAGATACGCAGTATTTT.

This chain connects TRBV30 to TRBJ1-4; possibly TRBD1 for D (5 bases). The V gene's germline CDR1 is GTSNPN and CDR2 SVGIG (reference sequence). Trimming pared 0 bases from V and 8 bases from J, leaving 10 bases between. The CDR3 length is 13 residues. Here the CDR3 reads CAWSVGHEEKLFF. The CDR3 coding sequence is TGTGCCTGGAGTGTGGGGCATGAGGAAAAACTGTTTTTT.

Comments on this clone: Within the sample, other DNA sequences also encode this same CDR3. This rearrangement joins TRBV14 to TRBJ2-7; weak D call: TRBD1 (6 bases). Trimming left V 3 bases short and J 0 bases short, with 9 bases between. CDR1 is SGHDN and CDR2 is FVKESK in the germline V gene. The CDR3 sequence is 14 residues long. Written as DNA, the CDR3 is TGTGCCAGCAGCCACAGGGGAAGCTCCTACGAGCAGTACTTC. Protein: CASSHRGSSYEQYF.

This clone was observed once. The rearrangement links TRBV5-4 to TRBJ2-7, with 12 positions matching TRBD2. This CDR3 has 14 residues. CDR1 and CDR2 from the germline V gene are SGHNT and YYREEE (reference sequence). V lost 2 bases to trimming and J lost 6 bases; unmatched junction nucleotides: 3. The CDR3 here is CASSLLAGGAEQYF. The CDR3 DNA sequence: TGTGCCAGCAGCTTACTAGCGGGGGGAGCCGAGCAGTACTTC.

This chain uses TRBV25-1 with TRBJ1-4; D gene ambiguous. CDR1 is MGHDK and CDR2 is SYGVNS in the germline V gene. The V gene lost 0 bases and the J gene lost 5 bases, with 7 bases spanning the gap. The CDR3 is 14 amino acids. The CDR3 is CASSEYSENEKLFF. The CDR3 nucleotides are TGTGCCAGCAGTGAATATTCAGAAAATGAAAAACTGTTTTTT. Looking up the rest from reference TRBV25-1 and TRBJ1-4 gives the full variable domain: EADIYQTPRYLVIGTGKKITLECSQTMGHDKMYWYQQDPGMELHLIHYSYGVNSTEKGDLSSESTVSRIRTEHFPLTLESARPSHTSQYLCASSEYSENEKLFFGSGTQLSVL.

The chain has TRBV2 and TRBJ1-1; unclear D gene. The CDR3 runs 14 residues. Trimming pared 5 bases from V and 4 bases from J, leaving 14 bases between. CDR1 and CDR2 (germline): SNHLY, FYNNEI. The CDR3 nucleotides read TGTGCCAGCAGTCCGGGATCCGCGGGCACTGAAGCTTTCTTT. Its translation is CASSPGSAGTEAFF.

With respect to this clone: The junction shows a germline mismatch at one end, possibly a read error. This chain links TRBV4-2 with TRBJ2-7; 7 nucleotides agree with TRBD2. Germline CDR1 is LGHNA and CDR2 is YNFKEQ. The CDR3 totals 16 residues. CDR3 loop: CASSQENGGSSNEQYF. The CDR3 DNA follows: TGTGCCAGCAGCCAAGAAAATGGCGGGAGCTCCAACGAGCAGTACTTC.

This clone was observed a few times. The V call is TRBV10-2, the J call TRBJ2-7; D remains ambiguous. The CDR3 spans 14 residues. Trimming shortened V by 0 bases and J by 3 bases, and 9 bases separated the two germline ends. Germline values: CDR1 WSHSY, CDR2 SAAADI. The CDR3 coding sequence is TGCGCCAGCAGTGAGTCCAACAGAAACTACGAGCAGTACTTC. It is translated as CASSESNRNYEQYF.

The V call is TRBV10-2, the J call TRBJ1-1; possibly TRBD1 for D (6 bases). Germline values: CDR1 WSHSY, CDR2 SAAADI. The CDR3 contains 13 residues. Trimming cost V 9 bases and J 0 bases, with 11 bases left between them. CDR3 residues: CASLTGMNTEAFF. The CDR3 nucleotides read TGCGCCAGTCTTACAGGGATGAACACTGAAGCTTTCTTT.

CDR3 sequence: CASSPRRSSYNEQFF. DNA for the CDR3: TGTGCCAGCAGCCCTAGGAGGAGCTCCTACAATGAGCAGTTCTTC. The chain recombines TRBV13 with TRBJ2-1; D might be TRBD2 (5 bases). The V end lost 5 bases, the J end lost 0 bases, and 11 bases lay between the germline ends. This CDR3 contains 15 residues. CDR1 is PRHDT and CDR2 is FYEKMQ in the germline V gene (reference sequence).

The chain employs TRBV6-5 and TRBJ2-3; the match to TRBD2 covers 7 bases. V lost 8 bases to trimming and J lost 0 bases; unmatched junction nucleotides: 5. CDR3 length: 14 residues. The germline CDR1 and CDR2 sequences are MNHEY and SVGAGI. CDR3 in amino acids: CASSSSGSTDTQYF. In DNA form, the CDR3 reads TGTGCCAGCTCCAGTAGCGGGAGCACAGATACGCAGTATTTT.

V usage is TRBV30 and J usage is TRBJ2-5; tentative D call: TRBD2 (5 bases). Trimming left V 0 bases short and J 3 bases short, with 11 bases between. The CDR3 is 14 residues long. CDR1 GTSNPN and CDR2 SVGIG come from the germline V gene (reference sequence). CDR3: CAWSVLRGKETQYF. Written as DNA, the CDR3 is TGTGCCTGGAGTGTACTCCGGGGTAAAGAGACCCAGTACTTC. Complete variable domain (other parts from reference TRBV30 and TRBJ2-5): SQTIHQWPATLVQPVGSPLSLECTVEGTSNPNLYWYRQAAGRGLQLLFYSVGIGQISSEVPQNLSASRPQDRQFILSSKKLLLSDSGFYLCAWSVLRGKETQYFGPGTRLLVL.